This T cell receptor (beta chain) was sequenced in a study of CD8+ T cells in alopecia areata. The investigators collected lesional scalp punch biopsies and peripheral blood from alopecia areata patients. The sorting of PBMCs gave CD4+ and CD8+ T cells. About this clone itself: Its antigen is not identified.

After isolation, RNA underwent reverse transcription to generate cDNA as the sequencing template. The data were produced by immunoSEQ multiplex PCR, yet TCRdb's version contains in-frame clones alone and is incomplete. The sample lists more than 150,000 clones; around 55% were seen once. The CDR3 consists of 15 residues. Germline lookup yields CDR1 SGDLS and CDR2 YYNGEE. Trimming shortened V by 0 bases and J by 0 bases, and 9 bases separated the two germline ends. Study results and caveats: Clonality in lesional scalp, especially alopecia totalis/universalis, exceeded that of normal scalp.

Source: CD8+ T cells sorted from blood, taken at week 0. The V and J genes are TRBV9 and TRBJ1-2; D unclear. This TCR came from a human donor with alopecia areata. The CDR3 bases are TGTGCCAGCAGCGTAGATTCCAGTCCTAACTATGGCTACACCTTC. This translates into CASSVDSSPNYGYTF. The full variable domain, rest sourced from reference TRBV9 and TRBJ1-2, is DSGVTQTPKHLITATGQRVTLRCSPRSGDLSVYWYQQSLDQGLQFLIQYYNGEERAKGNILERFSAQQFPDLHSELNLSSLELGDSALYFCASSVDSSPNYGYTFGSGTRLTVV.